This TCR beta chain was sequenced during a study of PD-1 blockade in classical Hodgkin lymphoma. Overall study results and limits: A significant rise in TCR diversity by C4D1 was seen for CD4+ but not CD8+ cells.

The ends lost 5 bases at V and 4 bases at J; junction bases unmatched: 9. This CDR3 region has 15 residues. Germline V gene lookup returns CDR1 SEHNR and CDR2 FQNEAQ (reference sequence). On this clone: Its antigen is as yet unknown.

Assay: immunoSEQ multiplex PCR; the TCRdb copy retains only in-frame clones and omits some. The repertoire includes under 35,000 clones, under 75% of them detected once, and 3.5% to 4% sits in the top ten. The time point is: cycle 4 day 1 (C4D1), after more than five weeks of nivolumab. Brentuximab vedotin exposure varied, and every patient relapsed after autologous stem cell transplantation. The patients, who had relapsed/refractory classical Hodgkin lymphoma, achieved best responses of complete response, partial response or progressive disease. This chain uses TRBV7-9 with TRBJ1-1; 8 bases agree with TRBD1. The source of this sequence is a human donor with classical Hodgkin lymphoma. The source material was peripheral blood mononuclear cells (PBMCs), sampled before the fourth cycle of nivolumab. DNA of the CDR3: TGTGCCAGCAGCCCGCCTCGGACAGGGACCACTGAAGCTTTCTTT. Translating it yields CASSPPRTGTTEAFF.